The 6 T cell receptor beta chains below come from one sample, sequenced in a study of identical twins' blood T cells. TCRdb reprocessed the 5' RACE reads via MiXCR and lists one record per CDR3 protein. Here the sample spans roughly 380,000 distinct CDR3 sequences, about 28% being singletons. The material sequenced was PBMCs. The receptors shown here come from a woman between 18 and 55 years old in good health.

CDR3 nucleotide sequence: TGTGCCAGCAGCGACCCCGGGCGCACAGATACGCAGTATTTT. This sequence encodes CASSDPGRTDTQYF. This chain joins TRBV3-1 and TRBJ2-3, with no clear D. Trimming removed 5 bases at V and 1 base at J, with 10 bases between. Looked up from germline, CDR1 is LGHDT and CDR2 is YNNKEL (reference sequence). This CDR3 is built from 14 residues.

The chain couples TRBV6-5 to TRBJ1-5; D not resolved. Deletions cut 0 bases from V and 7 bases from J, with 19 bases between. This CDR3 is 17 amino acids long. Germline CDR1 reads MNHEY; CDR2 reads SVGAGI. DNA for the CDR3: TGTGCCAGCAGTTACTCGAACAACTGGCCCCTTTCCCAGCCCCAGCATTTT. This gives the protein CASSYSNNWPLSQPQHF.

This clonotype appeared a few times. This rearrangement joins TRBV6-1 to TRBJ2-1; the match to TRBD2 covers 13 bases. The CDR3 loop spans 17 amino acids. The germline gives CDR1 MNHNS, CDR2 SASEGT. V lost 8 bases, J lost 6 bases, and 13 bases stayed unmatched. The CDR3 sequence: CASRPTSGGILRNEQFF. The CDR3 coding sequence is TGTGCCAGCCGACCGACTAGCGGGGGGATCTTACGCAATGAGCAGTTCTTC.

This clonotype appeared a few times. CDR3 bases: TGTGCCAGCAGCCCCCCCGGGGTAGCGGAGACTACAGATACGCAGTATTTT. Translation: CASSPPGVAETTDTQYF. The V gene is TRBV7-9, the J gene TRBJ2-3; possibly TRBD2 for D (6 bases). The CDR3 spans 17 residues. Trimming took 5 bases from V and 3 from J, leaving 21 bases between them. CDR1 is SEHNR and CDR2 is FQNEAQ in the germline V gene (reference sequence).

This clonotype was recorded a few times. The CDR3 nucleotides read TGTGCCATCAGTGATACTGGACGGGATGAAAAACTGTTTTTT. This translates into CAISDTGRDEKLFF. This rearrangement joins TRBV10-3 to TRBJ1-4; D is unresolved. V lost 3 bases and J lost 6, with 11 bases in between. There are 14 residues in the CDR3. CDR1 and CDR2 (germline): ENHRY, SYGVKD.

This clonotype was counted only a few times. The chain employs TRBV10-3 and TRBJ1-1; the D gene is possibly TRBD1 (6 bases). V was pared by 5 bases and J by 5 bases, with 9 bases between. The CDR3 has 12 amino acids. Germline V gives CDR1 ENHRY, CDR2 SYGVKD. The CDR3 region has the DNA TGTGCCATCAGTTTGACAGGTACTGAAGCTTTCTTT. Translating gives CAISLTGTEAFF.